This T cell receptor beta chain was found in a study of T cells in Graves' hyperthyroidism and ophthalmopathy. Study results and limitations: Model-based prediction identified ophthalmopathy a median around seven months prior to its onset.

Among ophthalmopathy patients, the Clinical Activity Score reached at least 3, the NOSPECS grade reached at least 4, and duration remained under 3 months. Investigators excluded patients with uncontrolled infection, other autoimmune disease, pregnancy or lactation. The table lists this clonotype with a few counts. Its antigen remains unknown. Trimming removed 6 bases from V and 3 bases from J; junction bases left unmatched: 8. The CDR3 loop spans 14 amino acids. Looked up from germline, CDR1 is LGHDT and CDR2 is YNNKEL (reference sequence). Amplification of TCR beta CDR3 regions used RNA as the template. Researchers ran a first-round RT-PCR on the TCR CDR3 using the HTBI primer set. TCRdb used MiXCR to reprocess the multiplex PCR reads, holding one entry per CDR3 protein. Here the sample spans 600,000 to 700,000 distinct CDR3 sequences, about 14% being singletons.

The sequenced material came from blood. This receptor was identified in a woman aged 40 to 50 with Graves' ophthalmopathy. The gene calls are TRBV3-1 and TRBJ2-7, with 7 bases that match TRBD1. CDR3 DNA: TGTGCCAGCAGAGGGACGGACAGGAGCTACGAGCAGTACTTC. Translated, it gives CASRGTDRSYEQYF.